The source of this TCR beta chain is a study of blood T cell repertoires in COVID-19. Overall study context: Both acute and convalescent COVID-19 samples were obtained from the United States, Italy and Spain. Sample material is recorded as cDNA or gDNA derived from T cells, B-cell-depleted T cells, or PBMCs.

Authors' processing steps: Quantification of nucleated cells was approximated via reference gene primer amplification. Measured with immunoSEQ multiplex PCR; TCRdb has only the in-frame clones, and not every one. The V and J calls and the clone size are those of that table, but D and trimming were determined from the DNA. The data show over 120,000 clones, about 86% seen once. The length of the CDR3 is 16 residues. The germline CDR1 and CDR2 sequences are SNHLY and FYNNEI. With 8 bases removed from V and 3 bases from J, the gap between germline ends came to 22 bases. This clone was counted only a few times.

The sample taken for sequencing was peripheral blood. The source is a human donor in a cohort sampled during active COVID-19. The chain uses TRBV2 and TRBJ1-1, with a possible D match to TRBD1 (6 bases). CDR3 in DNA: TGTGCCAGCTTCGGAGCCCTCCGGGACATGGACACTGAAGCTTTCTTT. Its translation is CASFGALRDMDTEAFF.